One and the same sample provided the 10 T cell receptor beta chains below, sequenced in a study of T-cell memory formation after mild COVID-19. A single record per CDR3 protein comes from TCRdb applying MiXCR to the 5' RACE reads. Here the sample spans under 250,000 distinct CDR3 sequences, less than 20% being singletons. Source material: PBMCs or a T cell subset sorted from them (not recorded which). Receptors were obtained from an adult woman who had mild COVID-19 (a few samples of this study predate the infection). Cell type and time point are not known.

DNA for the CDR3: TGCAGTGCTACTGACAGGGGGATGGCAGCTTTCTTT. It yields the protein CSATDRGMAAFF. The V gene is TRBV20-1, the J gene TRBJ1-1, with 9 bases lining up with TRBD1. This CDR3 comprises 12 residues. Unmatched junction bases numbered 7, after V lost 4 bases and J lost 10 bases. Per germline, CDR1 DFQATT and CDR2 SNEGSKA (reference sequence).

V usage is TRBV11-3 and J usage is TRBJ2-4, with 14 positions matching TRBD2. The CDR3 has 17 amino acids. Trimming removed 5 bases from V and 2 bases from J; junction bases left unmatched: 5. Germline lookup yields CDR1 SGHNT and CDR2 YENEEA. The CDR3 sequence is CASSPRLAGGSKNIQYF. The CDR3 DNA sequence: TGTGCCAGCAGCCCGAGACTAGCGGGAGGGTCCAAAAACATTCAGTACTTC.

The chain is built from TRBV5-1 and TRBJ2-1, with TRBD2 matching over 13 bases. CDR1 SGHRS and CDR2 YFSETQ come from the germline V gene. The CDR3 covers 15 residues. V gave up 4 bases and J gave up 8 bases; unmatched junction bases: 6. This CDR3 reads CASSVTSGGPYEQFF. CDR3 in DNA: TGCGCCAGCAGCGTGACTAGCGGGGGGCCGTATGAGCAGTTCTTC.

This clonotype has more than one count but fewer than ten. The J gene is TRBJ2-2, the V gene TRBV2, with 9 bases that match TRBD1. Per the germline V gene, CDR1 is SNHLY and CDR2 is FYNNEI. V was pared by 11 bases and J by 5 bases, with 0 bases of the junction left unmatched. CDR3 length: 11 amino acids. CDR3 DNA: TGTGCCGGACAGGGGACCGGGGAGCTGTTTTTT. The encoded protein is CAGQGTGELFF.

This chain connects TRBV7-2 to TRBJ2-1, with D perhaps TRBD1 or TRBD2 (6 bases each). V lost 3 bases and J 8 bases, leaving 14 bases between the germline ends. Germline assignment: CDR1 SGHTA and CDR2 FQGNSA. CDR3 length equals 14 residues. CDR3 nucleotides: TGTGCCAGCAGCTTTTTCTATAGGGGGGATGAGCAGTTCTTC. Translating it yields CASSFFYRGDEQFF.

This clonotype was picked up a small number of times. This chain links TRBV7-3 with TRBJ2-4; TRBD1 matches 7 bases. Germline assignment: CDR1 SGHTA and CDR2 FQGTGA. This CDR3 is built from 14 residues. The V and J ends lost 5 bases and 7 bases, in that order; junction bases with no gene match: 8. CDR3: CASSPGQAVNIQYF. The CDR3 DNA sequence: TGTGCCAGCAGCCCCGGACAGGCCGTGAACATTCAGTACTTC.

There are a few counts of this clonotype. The gene calls are TRBV7-2 and TRBJ2-5, with 7 bases identical to TRBD2. Germline CDR1 and CDR2: SGHTA and FQGNSA. The CDR3 is 15 amino acids. With 2 bases clipped from V and 2 bases from J, the junction kept 5 bases outside the gene matches. CDR3 sequence reads: CASSLWLADQETQYF. The CDR3 DNA follows: TGTGCCAGCAGCTTATGGCTAGCGGATCAAGAGACCCAGTACTTC.

This clonotype was observed a handful of times. V is TRBV5-6 and J is TRBJ1-1, with D hard to call. Trimming stripped 4 bases from V and 0 bases from J, with 13 bases between. Germline CDR1 SGHDT, CDR2 YYEEEE. CDR3 length equals 15 residues. This chain's CDR3 is CASSRRREMNTEAFF. In DNA, the CDR3 is TGTGCCAGCAGCCGTCGAAGGGAGATGAACACTGAAGCTTTCTTT.

This clonotype was observed a handful of times. V usage is TRBV7-2 and J usage is TRBJ1-5; 7 positions agree with TRBD1. The V segment lost 5 bases and the J segment 6 bases; nucleotides outside the gene matches: 10. The CDR3 contains 15 residues. Germline CDR1 reads SGHTA; CDR2 reads FQGNSA. In nucleotides, the CDR3 is TGTGCCAGCAGCCAGTCGCAGGGGGTAGTTCAGCCCCAGCATTTT. Translating gives CASSQSQGVVQPQHF.

This chain links TRBV24-1 with TRBJ2-7; 9 bases match TRBD1. CDR3 length equals 15 residues. Trimming removed 4 bases from V and 5 bases from J; junction bases left unmatched: 8. The germline V gene encodes CDR1 KGHDR and CDR2 SFDVKD. The CDR3 loop reads CATSDPLTGGNEQYF. The CDR3 DNA reads TGTGCCACCAGTGACCCACTAACAGGGGGCAACGAGCAGTACTTC.